One and the same sample provided the 22 T cell receptor beta chains below, sequenced in a study of shared clonotypes between healthy human individuals. Clones were sequenced by immunoSEQ multiplex PCR, and TCRdb holds only the in-frame ones, with some missing. The table includes more than 2 million clones, nearly 97% detected once. Sequencing was performed on naive CD4+ T cells sorted from blood. The subset was: CD45RA+ positively selected. The receptors come from a man aged 18-30 years in good health.

The chain joins TRBV7-2 to TRBJ2-5; perhaps TRBD2 as D (6 bases). Germline V gene sequence: CDR1 SGHTA, CDR2 FQGNSA. V was shortened by 2 bases and J by 4 bases, with 11 bases between the two germline ends. CDR3 length equals 14 residues. CDR3 bases: TGTGCCAGCAGCTTATGGAGGGGCGCAGAGACCCAGTACTTC. This gives the protein CASSLWRGAETQYF.

This rearrangement joins TRBV10-1 to TRBJ2-2; no clear D gene. This CDR3 has 13 residues. Germline V CDR1 and CDR2: WNHNN, SYGVQD (reference sequence). The germline V and J ends were trimmed by 3 bases and 3 bases, with 5 bases remaining between them. CDR3 sequence: CASSDPYTGELFF. CDR3 nucleotide sequence: TGCGCCAGCAGTGACCCCTACACCGGGGAGCTGTTTTTT.

Details on this clone: Additional DNA sequences in this sample encode the identical CDR3. The chain has TRBV7-2 and TRBJ2-1; TRBD1 aligns across 7 bases. Germline CDR1 is SGHTA and CDR2 is FQGNSA. Trimming took 1 base from V and 4 from J; bases not matched to a gene: 4. This CDR3 is built from 15 residues. The CDR3 loop reads CASSLGQGGYNEQFF. The CDR3, as DNA: TGTGCCAGCAGCTTAGGACAGGGTGGTTACAATGAGCAGTTCTTC. Full variable domain (remainder filled in from reference TRBV7-2 and TRBJ2-1): GAGVSQSPSNKVTEKGKDVELRCDPISGHTALYWYRQSLGQGLEFLIYFQGNSAPDKSGLPSDRFSAERTGGSVSTLTIQRTQQEDSAVYLCASSLGQGGYNEQFFGPGTRLTVL.

V gene TRBV7-9 combines with J gene TRBJ2-7; possibly TRBD2 for D (5 bases). The CDR3 is 12 amino acids. Germline V CDR1 and CDR2: SEHNR, FQNEAQ (reference sequence). The V gene lost 7 bases and the J gene lost 7 bases, with 14 bases spanning the gap. CDR3 sequence (DNA): TGTGCCAGCACCTTTGGGTCGGGGGAGCAGTACTTC. This sequence encodes CASTFGSGEQYF.

V gene TRBV9 combines with J gene TRBJ1-2, with a tentative D call TRBD1 (5 bases). This CDR3 spans 15 amino acids. Trimming took off 0 bases at V and 4 bases at J, with 13 bases between the two ends. Germline values: CDR1 SGDLS, CDR2 YYNGEE. The CDR3 coding sequence is TGTGCCAGCAGCGTAGCTACGAGGGGTTCCTATGGCTACACCTTC. This sequence encodes CASSVATRGSYGYTF. Full variable domain (rest looked up from reference TRBV9 and TRBJ1-2): DSGVTQTPKHLITATGQRVTLRCSPRSGDLSVYWYQQSLDQGLQFLIQYYNGEERAKGNILERFSAQQFPDLHSELNLSSLELGDSALYFCASSVATRGSYGYTFGSGTRLTVV.

In its sample, this clone was seen a few times. The V call is TRBV10-1, the J call TRBJ1-5, with D unclear. This CDR3 region has 14 residues. CDR1 WNHNN and CDR2 SYGVQD come from the germline V gene (reference sequence). V was shortened by 4 bases and J by 2 bases, with 9 bases between the two germline ends. The CDR3 nucleotides read TGCGCCAGCAGTGTTGGGAGAGGCAATCAGCCCCAGCATTTT. This codes for CASSVGRGNQPQHF.

The CDR3 protein is CASAATGGTLNGYTF. The CDR3 bases are TGCGCCAGCGCCGCGACCGGGGGGACCTTGAATGGCTACACCTTC. J is TRBJ1-2 and V is TRBV10-2, with TRBD1 as a possible D gene (5 bases). This CDR3 spans 15 amino acids. Germline V gene lookup returns CDR1 WSHSY and CDR2 SAAADI. Trimming stripped 8 bases from V and 6 bases from J, with 22 bases between.

V gene TRBV7-2 combines with J gene TRBJ1-2; D call uncertain. The CDR3 totals 16 residues. V lost 1 base and J 4 bases, leaving 16 bases between the germline ends. Germline V gene data show CDR1 as SGHTA and CDR2 as FQGNSA. The CDR3 loop reads CASSLGPAGSSYGYTF. In nucleotides, the CDR3 is TGTGCCAGCAGCTTAGGCCCCGCGGGGAGTAGCTATGGCTACACCTTC.

The count of this clone is one. The chain joins TRBV5-1 to TRBJ1-4, with unresolved D. Germline V gene sequence: CDR1 SGHRS, CDR2 YFSETQ. The CDR3 totals 15 residues. Trimming shortened V by 4 bases and J by 4 bases, and 14 bases separated the two germline ends. The CDR3 DNA sequence: TGCGCCAGCAGCCTGGCTGCGGGCCTTAATGAAAAACTGTTTTTT. It codes for CASSLAAGLNEKLFF.

Comments on this clone: Within the sample, other DNA sequences also encode this same CDR3. The chain is built from TRBV30 and TRBJ1-4, with 9 bases identical to TRBD1. This CDR3 has 13 residues. Per germline, CDR1 GTSNPN and CDR2 SVGIG (reference sequence). J gave up 8 bases and V 5 bases, and 6 bases lay outside the gene matches. The CDR3 sequence is CAWAGTGREKLFF. The DNA of the CDR3 is TGTGCCTGGGCCGGGACAGGGCGGGAAAAACTGTTTTTT.

The CDR3 DNA reads TGTGCCAGCAGCGTATGGATACTAGCGGTAGAGGAGACCCAGTACTTC. It codes for CASSVWILAVEETQYF. This chain uses TRBV5-4 with TRBJ2-5; 8 positions match TRBD2. The trim removed 4 bases at V and 5 bases at J, leaving 13 bases unmatched. The CDR3 is 16 amino acids. Germline V gives CDR1 SGHNT, CDR2 YYREEE (reference sequence). Combining the CDR3 with reference TRBV5-4 and TRBJ2-5 gives the whole variable domain ETGVTQSPTHLIKTRGQQVTLRCSSQSGHNTVSWYQQALGQGPQFIFQYYREEENGRGNFPPRFSGLQFPNYSSELNVNALELDDSALYLCASSVWILAVEETQYFGPGTRLLVL.

V gene TRBV5-1 combines with J gene TRBJ2-7; 7 nucleotides match TRBD1. This CDR3 spans 15 amino acids. CDR1 and CDR2 from the germline V gene are SGHRS and YFSETQ. Trimming cost V 4 bases and J 4 bases; bases outside gene matches: 11. The CDR3 spells CASSDRQGVWYEQYF. As DNA, the CDR3 is TGCGCCAGCAGCGACCGTCAGGGGGTCTGGTACGAGCAGTACTTC.

This sequence joins TRBV28 and TRBJ1-6; tentative D call: TRBD1 (5 bases). CDR1 and CDR2 from the germline V gene are MDHEN and SYDVKM. The V and J ends lost 6 bases and 8 bases respectively, with 17 bases between them. The CDR3 contains 15 residues. CDR3 nucleotides: TGTGCCAGCAGGTCCCAACCCCTGGGGGATTCACCCCTCCACTTT. As protein: CASRSQPLGDSPLHF.

The gene calls are TRBV5-4 and TRBJ1-2; 10 bases fit TRBD1. V dropped 0 bases and J dropped 8; count of bases not matched to a gene: 7. Germline V gene data show CDR1 as SGHNT and CDR2 as YYREEE (reference sequence). This CDR3 has 15 residues. The CDR3 loop reads CASSLARGQGLGYTF. In DNA, the CDR3 is TGTGCCAGCAGCTTGGCCAGGGGACAGGGGCTCGGCTACACCTTC.

The V call is TRBV6-5, the J call TRBJ1-6; D unresolved. The CDR3 contains 14 residues. The V and J ends lost 2 bases and 10 bases respectively, with 12 bases between them. Germline-derived CDR1 and CDR2 are MNHEY and SVGAGI. In DNA form, the CDR3 reads TGTGCCAGCAGTTACAGTAGTATTGGCTCACCCCTCCACTTT. The encoded protein is CASSYSSIGSPLHF.

In DNA, the CDR3 is TGTGCCAGCGGGGGACGGAGCGTGAGTGCCAATGAGCAGTTCTTC. It yields the protein CASGGRSVSANEQFF. The chain combines TRBV2 with TRBJ2-1; D is tentatively TRBD1 or TRBD2 (5 bases each). CDR3 length equals 15 residues. Looked up from germline, CDR1 is SNHLY and CDR2 is FYNNEI. Trimming removed 8 bases from V and 6 bases from J, with 20 bases in between.

The chain uses TRBV21-1 and TRBJ1-5; the table's TRBD1 call for D was not verified on the DNA. TRBV21-1 is termed a pseudogene. This CDR3 region has 16 residues. As DNA, the CDR3 is TGTGCCAGCTCAAGCACAGGGAGATGTAGCAATCAGCCCCAGCATTTT. It encodes CASSSTGRCSNQPQHF.

A remark on this clone: In the same sample, other DNA sequences code for this CDR3. The J gene is TRBJ1-1, the V gene TRBV28; D uncertain. This CDR3 has 14 amino acids. V lost 3 bases, J lost 4 bases, and 12 bases lay in between. Germline CDR1 reads MDHEN; CDR2 reads SYDVKM. CDR3 coding DNA: TGTGCCAGCAGTTTGTTGGGTGGTATCACTGAAGCTTTCTTT. Protein sequence: CASSLLGGITEAFF.

This clone is a singleton in its sample. This chain uses TRBV5-1 with TRBJ2-1; 9 nucleotides match TRBD2. The CDR3 is 14 amino acids. J lost 9 bases, V lost 3 bases, and 7 bases had no gene match. Germline CDR1 SGHRS, CDR2 YFSETQ. The CDR3 sequence: CASSWTTSGSEQFF. CDR3 sequence (DNA): TGCGCCAGCAGCTGGACGACTAGCGGAAGTGAGCAGTTCTTC.

Details on this clone: Different DNA sequences within this sample yield the same CDR3. The gene calls are TRBV10-3 and TRBJ2-5; no definite D call. Trimming took off 0 bases at V and 4 bases at J, with 6 bases between the two ends. Germline V gives CDR1 ENHRY, CDR2 SYGVKD. The length of the CDR3 is 13 residues. CDR3 DNA sequence: TGTGCCATCAGTGAGTCGGGTGGAGAGACCCAGTACTTC. It yields the protein CAISESGGETQYF.

V and J are TRBV5-8 and TRBJ2-3; 8 nucleotides align to TRBD2. J gave up 4 bases and V 4 bases, and 5 bases lay outside the gene matches. This CDR3 region has 14 residues. CDR1 SGHTS and CDR2 YDEGEE come from the germline V gene. This CDR3 reads CASSQGTRADTQYF. CDR3 bases: TGTGCCAGCAGCCAAGGGACTAGGGCAGATACGCAGTATTTT.

Points on this clone: Other DNA sequences in this specimen translate into the identical CDR3. DNA for the CDR3: TGCAGTGCTAGTCTAGGAGAGACCCAGTACTTC. This gives the protein CSASLGETQYF. The gene calls are TRBV20-1 and TRBJ2-5; no clear D. Germline V CDR1 and CDR2: DFQATT, SNEGSKA (reference sequence). This CDR3 comprises 11 residues. Between the trimmed V and J ends, which lost 3 bases and 4 bases, there was a span of 6 bases.